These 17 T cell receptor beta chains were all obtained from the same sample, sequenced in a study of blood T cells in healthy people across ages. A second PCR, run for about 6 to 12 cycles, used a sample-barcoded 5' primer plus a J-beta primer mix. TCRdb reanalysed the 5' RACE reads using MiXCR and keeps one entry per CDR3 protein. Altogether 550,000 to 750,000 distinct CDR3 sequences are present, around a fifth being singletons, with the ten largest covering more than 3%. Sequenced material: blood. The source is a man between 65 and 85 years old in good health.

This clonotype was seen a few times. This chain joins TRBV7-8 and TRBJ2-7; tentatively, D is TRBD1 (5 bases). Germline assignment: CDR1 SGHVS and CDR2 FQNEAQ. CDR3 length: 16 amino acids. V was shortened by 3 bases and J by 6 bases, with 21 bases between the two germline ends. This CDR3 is CASSFFQGRVMGEQYF. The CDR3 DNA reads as TGTGCCAGCAGCTTCTTCCAGGGCAGGGTAATGGGCGAGCAGTACTTC. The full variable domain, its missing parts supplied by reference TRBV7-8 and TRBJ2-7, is GAGVSQSPRYKVAKRGQDVALRCDPISGHVSLFWYQQALGQGPEFLTYFQNEAQLDKSGLPSDRFFAERPEGSVSTLKIQRTQQEDSAVYLCASSFFQGRVMGEQYFGPGTRLTVT.

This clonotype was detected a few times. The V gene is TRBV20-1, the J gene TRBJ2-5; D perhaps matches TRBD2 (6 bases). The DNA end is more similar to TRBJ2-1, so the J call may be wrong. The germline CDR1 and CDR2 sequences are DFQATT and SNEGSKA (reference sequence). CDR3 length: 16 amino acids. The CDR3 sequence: CSARDLGGPSSNEQFF. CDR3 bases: TGCAGTGCTAGAGATCTGGGGGGACCAAGCTCCAATGAGCAGTTCTTC.

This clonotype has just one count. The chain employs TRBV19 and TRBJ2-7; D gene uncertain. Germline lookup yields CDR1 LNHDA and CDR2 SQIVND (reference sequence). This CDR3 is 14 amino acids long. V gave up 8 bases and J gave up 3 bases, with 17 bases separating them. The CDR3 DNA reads TGTGCCAGTGCTGAGGCAGCCTCCTACTACGAGCAGTACTTC. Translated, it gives CASAEAASYYEQYF.

CDR3 sequence: CSAVNSGTLTDTQYF. CDR3 bases: TGCAGTGCAGTTAATAGCGGGACGCTCACAGATACGCAGTATTTT. This chain uses TRBV20-1 with TRBJ2-3, with 8 bases matching TRBD2. This CDR3 contains 15 residues. After removal of 6 bases from V and 2 bases from J, the junction contained 10 bases not matched to a gene. From germline, CDR1 is DFQATT and CDR2 SNEGSKA (reference sequence).

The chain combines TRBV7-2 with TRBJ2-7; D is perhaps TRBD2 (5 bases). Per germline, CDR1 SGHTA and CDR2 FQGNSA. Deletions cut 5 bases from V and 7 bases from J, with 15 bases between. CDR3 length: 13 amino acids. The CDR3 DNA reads TGTGCCAGCAGCCCTAGGACTTATTGGGAGCAGTACTTC. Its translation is CASSPRTYWEQYF.

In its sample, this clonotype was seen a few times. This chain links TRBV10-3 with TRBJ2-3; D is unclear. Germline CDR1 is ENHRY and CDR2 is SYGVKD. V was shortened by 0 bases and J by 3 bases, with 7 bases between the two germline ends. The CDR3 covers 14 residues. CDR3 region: CAISESPTTDTQYF. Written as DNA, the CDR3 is TGTGCCATCAGTGAGTCACCTACTACAGATACGCAGTATTTT.

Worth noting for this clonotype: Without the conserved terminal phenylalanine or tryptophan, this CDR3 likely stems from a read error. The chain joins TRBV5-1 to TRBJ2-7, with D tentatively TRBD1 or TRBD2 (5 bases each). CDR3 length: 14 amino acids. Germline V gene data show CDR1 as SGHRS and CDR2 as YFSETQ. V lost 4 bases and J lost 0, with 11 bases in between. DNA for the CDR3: TGCGCCAGCAGCCAGAGGGGCGACTCCTACGAGCAGTACATC. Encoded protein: CASSQRGDSYEQYI.

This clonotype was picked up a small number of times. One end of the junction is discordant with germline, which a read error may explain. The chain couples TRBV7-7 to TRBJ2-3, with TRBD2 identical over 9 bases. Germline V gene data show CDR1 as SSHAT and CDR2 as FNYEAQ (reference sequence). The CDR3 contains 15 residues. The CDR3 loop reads CASSPIAGVTDTQYF. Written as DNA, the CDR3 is TGTGCTAGCAGCCCTATAGCGGGAGTGACAGATACGCAGTATTTT. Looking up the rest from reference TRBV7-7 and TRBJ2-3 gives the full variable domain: GAGVSQSPRYKVTKRGQDVTLRCDPISSHATLYWYQQALGQGPEFLTYFNYEAQPDKSGLPSDRFSAERPEGSISTLTIQRTEQRDSAMYRCASSPIAGVTDTQYFGPGTRLTVL.

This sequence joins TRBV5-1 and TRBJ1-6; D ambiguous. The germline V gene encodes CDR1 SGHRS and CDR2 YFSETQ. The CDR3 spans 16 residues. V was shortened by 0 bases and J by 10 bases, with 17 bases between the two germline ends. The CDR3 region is CASSLESGRAFSPLHF. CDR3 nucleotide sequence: TGCGCCAGCAGCTTGGAAAGCGGACGCGCTTTCTCACCCCTCCACTTT. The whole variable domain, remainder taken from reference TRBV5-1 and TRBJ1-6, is KAGVTQTPRYLIKTRGQQVTLSCSPISGHRSVSWYQQTPGQGLQFLFEYFSETQRNKGNFPGRFSGRQFSNSRSEMNVSTLELGDSALYLCASSLESGRAFSPLHFGNGTRLTVT.

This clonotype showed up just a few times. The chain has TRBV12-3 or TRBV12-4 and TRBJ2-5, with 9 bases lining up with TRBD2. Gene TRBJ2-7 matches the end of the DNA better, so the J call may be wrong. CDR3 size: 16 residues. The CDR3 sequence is CASSFARASGTYEQYF. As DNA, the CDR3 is TGTGCCAGCAGTTTCGCTAGGGCTAGCGGGACCTACGAGCAGTACTTC.

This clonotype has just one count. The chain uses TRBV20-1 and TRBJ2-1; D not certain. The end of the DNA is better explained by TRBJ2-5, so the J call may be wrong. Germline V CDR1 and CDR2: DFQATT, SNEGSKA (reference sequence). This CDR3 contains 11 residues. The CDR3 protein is CSATTPETQYF. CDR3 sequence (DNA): TGCAGTGCTACTACCCCAGAGACCCAGTACTTC.

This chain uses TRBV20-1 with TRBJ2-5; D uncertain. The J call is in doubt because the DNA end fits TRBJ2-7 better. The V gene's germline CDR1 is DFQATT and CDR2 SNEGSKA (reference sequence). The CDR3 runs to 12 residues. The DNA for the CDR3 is TGCAGTGCTAGTTCGGACTCCTACGAGCAGTACTTC. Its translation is CSASSDSYEQYF.

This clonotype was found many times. DNA for the CDR3: TGTGCCAGCAGCCAAACAGGGGGCGCAGGAGAGACCCAGTACTTC. Its translation is CASSQTGGAGETQYF. The genes are TRBV7-3 and TRBJ2-5; 9 nucleotides agree with TRBD1. Trimming took 5 bases from V and 4 from J; bases not matched to a gene: 8. CDR1 is SGHTA and CDR2 is FQGTGA in the germline V gene. The CDR3 consists of 15 residues. Full variable domain (outside the CDR3, taken from reference TRBV7-3 and TRBJ2-5): GAGVSQTPSNKVTEKGKYVELRCDPISGHTALYWYRQSLGQGPEFLIYFQGTGAADDSGLPNDRFFAVRPEGSVSTLKIQRTERGDSAVYLCASSQTGGAGETQYFGPGTRLLVL.

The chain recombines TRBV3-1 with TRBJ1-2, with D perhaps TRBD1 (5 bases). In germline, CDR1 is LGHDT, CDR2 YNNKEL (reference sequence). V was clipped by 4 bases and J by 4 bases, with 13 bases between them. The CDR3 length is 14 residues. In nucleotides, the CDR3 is TGTGCCAGCAGCCCCGCAGGGAGGGGCTATGGCTACACCTTC. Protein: CASSPAGRGYGYTF.

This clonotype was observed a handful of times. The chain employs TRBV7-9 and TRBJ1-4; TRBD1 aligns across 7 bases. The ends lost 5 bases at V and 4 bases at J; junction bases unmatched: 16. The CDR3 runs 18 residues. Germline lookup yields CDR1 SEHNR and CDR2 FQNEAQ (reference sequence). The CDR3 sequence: CASSRGDSARGDNEKLFF. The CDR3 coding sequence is TGTGCCAGCAGCCGCGGGGACAGCGCCAGAGGGGATAATGAAAAACTGTTTTTT.

DNA of the CDR3: TGTGCCAGCAGCCAACCGGGACTAGCGGTTCAAGAGACCCAGTACTTC. Amino acid sequence: CASSQPGLAVQETQYF. V gene TRBV3-1 combines with J gene TRBJ2-5, with TRBD2 identical over 11 bases. Germline CDR1 reads LGHDT; CDR2 reads YNNKEL (reference sequence). This CDR3 has 16 residues. With 2 bases clipped from V and 2 bases from J, the junction kept 4 bases outside the gene matches.

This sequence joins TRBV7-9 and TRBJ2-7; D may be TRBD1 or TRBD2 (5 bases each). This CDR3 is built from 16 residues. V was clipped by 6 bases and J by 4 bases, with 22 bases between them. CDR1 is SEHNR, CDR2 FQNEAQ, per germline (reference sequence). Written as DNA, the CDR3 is TGTGCCAGCAGAAGGTTTCGGGACCGAGATTCTTACGAGCAGTACTTC. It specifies CASRRFRDRDSYEQYF.